One and the same sample provided the 17 T cell receptor beta chains below, sequenced in a study of shared clonotypes between healthy human individuals. TCRdb's copy holds only in-frame clones and misses some; the assay was immunoSEQ multiplex PCR. The sample has some 2,400,000 clones; more than 90% are singletons. The source material was naive CD4+ T cells sorted from blood. Subset meaning: CD45RA+ positively selected. These receptors all come from a man aged 18 to 29 in good health.

The V and J genes are TRBV6-1 and TRBJ2-2; no clear D gene. Germline assignment: CDR1 MNHNS and CDR2 SASEGT. CDR3 size: 14 residues. V was trimmed by 6 bases and J by 1 base, leaving 9 bases between them. CDR3 bases: TGTGCCAGCAGCGCACAAAAGAACACCGGGGAGCTGTTTTTT. This sequence encodes CASSAQKNTGELFF.

The chain is built from TRBV2 and TRBJ1-5, with 7 nucleotides matching TRBD1. Trimming at V came to 2 bases and at J to 2 bases, leaving 15 bases not matched to a gene. Germline V CDR1 and CDR2: SNHLY, FYNNEI. The CDR3 is 19 amino acids. CDR3 in amino acids: CASSERAGGGVFGNQPQHF. As DNA, the CDR3 is TGTGCCAGCAGTGAAAGGGCAGGGGGAGGTGTCTTCGGCAATCAGCCCCAGCATTTT.

The J gene is TRBJ2-5, the V gene TRBV5-4; TRBD1 matches at 9 bases. Germline CDR1 and CDR2: SGHNT and YYREEE (reference sequence). V dropped 3 bases and J dropped 4; count of bases not matched to a gene: 7. The CDR3 runs to 15 residues. CDR3 sequence reads: CASSSGTGKVETQYF. The CDR3 region has the DNA TGTGCCAGCAGCTCCGGGACAGGGAAAGTAGAGACCCAGTACTTC.

The chain uses TRBV6-5 and TRBJ2-4; no clear D gene. V lost 0 bases and J 5 bases, leaving 8 bases between the germline ends. Per the germline V gene, CDR1 is MNHEY and CDR2 is SVGAGI. The CDR3 has 14 amino acids. Here the CDR3 DNA reads TGTGCCAGCAGTTACTCGAACCGGCAAAACATTCAGTACTTC. Translation gives CASSYSNRQNIQYF.

The chain has TRBV2 and TRBJ2-2; the D gene is possibly TRBD1 (6 bases). Germline values: CDR1 SNHLY, CDR2 FYNNEI. The V end lost 10 bases, the J end lost 4 bases, and 16 bases lay between the germline ends. There are 14 residues in the CDR3. This CDR3 is CATRDNLGTGELFF. The CDR3 nucleotides are TGTGCCACCCGGGACAACCTGGGCACCGGGGAGCTGTTTTTT.

The CDR3 DNA reads TGTGCCTGGACCCGGGGGAGGGGGCGCCGGTATGGCTACACCTTC. Its translation: CAWTRGRGRRYGYTF. The rearrangement joins TRBV30 to TRBJ1-2; TRBD1 matches at 7 bases. The CDR3 covers 15 residues. The germline V gene encodes CDR1 GTSNPN and CDR2 SVGIG (reference sequence). V was clipped by 4 bases and J by 5 bases; unmatched bases: 13.

This chain links TRBV5-1 with TRBJ1-1; D may be TRBD1 (5 bases). The V end lost 0 bases, the J end lost 2 bases, and 14 bases lay between the germline ends. CDR1 is SGHRS and CDR2 is YFSETQ in the germline V gene. This CDR3 spans 16 amino acids. CDR3 sequence: CASSLDGRGANTEAFF. The CDR3 coding sequence is TGCGCCAGCAGCTTGGATGGAAGGGGAGCAAACACTGAAGCTTTCTTT. Combining the CDR3 with reference TRBV5-1 and TRBJ1-1 gives the whole variable domain KAGVTQTPRYLIKTRGQQVTLSCSPISGHRSVSWYQQTPGQGLQFLFEYFSETQRNKGNFPGRFSGRQFSNSRSEMNVSTLELGDSALYLCASSLDGRGANTEAFFGQGTRLTVV.

The rearrangement uses TRBV19 and TRBJ2-7, with unresolved D. CDR3 length equals 11 residues. The ends were cut back, 5 bases at V and 7 bases at J, with 9 bases in the middle. Germline CDR1 and CDR2: LNHDA and SQIVND (reference sequence). In DNA, the CDR3 is TGTGCCAGTAGTGTTGGCCCGGAGCAGTACTTC. It codes for CASSVGPEQYF.

V and J are TRBV19 and TRBJ2-5; the D gene is possibly TRBD1 (7 bases). V lost 5 bases to trimming and J lost 5 bases, with 18 bases between them. The CDR3 is 15 residues long. Germline values: CDR1 LNHDA, CDR2 SQIVND (reference sequence). CDR3 in DNA: TGTGCCAGTAGTTCTCGGACAGGAGGGCGGGAGACCCAGTACTTC. It encodes CASSSRTGGRETQYF.

CDR3 amino acids: CASSYRDRENIQYF. In nucleotides, the CDR3 is TGCGCCAGCAGCTACCGGGACAGGGAAAACATTCAGTACTTC. The J gene is TRBJ2-4, the V gene TRBV5-1, with 9 bases aligning to TRBD1. Germline values: CDR1 SGHRS, CDR2 YFSETQ. The CDR3 loop spans 14 amino acids. Trimming at V came to 3 bases and at J to 5 bases, leaving 3 bases not matched to a gene. The complete variable domain, with remaining parts taken from reference TRBV5-1 and TRBJ2-4, reads KAGVTQTPRYLIKTRGQQVTLSCSPISGHRSVSWYQQTPGQGLQFLFEYFSETQRNKGNFPGRFSGRQFSNSRSEMNVSTLELGDSALYLCASSYRDRENIQYFGAGTRLSVL.

As concerns this clone: Distinct nucleotide sequences in the sample also encode this CDR3. V is TRBV5-1 and J is TRBJ2-5; TRBD2 matches at 7 bases. V lost 3 bases to trimming and J lost 5 bases; unmatched junction nucleotides: 4. CDR3 size: 13 residues. Germline CDR1 SGHRS, CDR2 YFSETQ. In nucleotides, the CDR3 is TGCGCCAGCAGCTGGGGAGGGGATGAGACCCAGTACTTC. Its protein is CASSWGGDETQYF.

A single count supports this clone. This chain uses TRBV5-4 with TRBJ2-1; possible D gene TRBD1, 6 bases. This CDR3 contains 15 residues. The germline CDR1 and CDR2 sequences are SGHNT and YYREEE (reference sequence). Trimming removed 9 bases from V and 3 bases from J, with 19 bases in between. CDR3 region: CATARTGQFYNEQFF. CDR3 in DNA: TGTGCCACTGCTCGGACCGGACAGTTCTACAATGAGCAGTTCTTC.

This clone has more than one count but fewer than ten. In the same sample, other DNA sequences code for this CDR3. This sequence joins TRBV7-9 and TRBJ1-4, with D unclear. Per the germline V gene, CDR1 is SEHNR and CDR2 is FQNEAQ (reference sequence). The CDR3 consists of 11 residues. Trimming stripped 1 base from V and 7 bases from J, with 1 base between. This CDR3 is CASSLVEKLFF. Written as DNA, the CDR3 is TGTGCCAGCAGCTTAGTTGAAAAACTGTTTTTT.

Comments on this clone: Other DNA sequences of this sample code for an identical CDR3. J is TRBJ2-2 and V is TRBV9; no firm D call. In germline, CDR1 is SGDLS, CDR2 YYNGEE. CDR3 length equals 13 residues. V was trimmed by 0 bases and J by 4 bases, leaving 4 bases between them. The CDR3 nucleotides read TGTGCCAGCAGCGTAGAGGGCACCGGGGAGCTGTTTTTT. Its translation is CASSVEGTGELFF.

The V gene is TRBV18, the J gene TRBJ1-2; perhaps TRBD1 as D (5 bases). V was shortened by 6 bases and J by 8 bases, with 22 bases between the two germline ends. CDR1 and CDR2 from the germline V gene are KGHSH and LQKENI. The CDR3 totals 15 residues. The CDR3 reads CASSAGTGTFSGYTF. The CDR3 DNA follows: TGTGCCAGCTCCGCTGGAACGGGGACTTTCTCCGGCTACACCTTC.

On this clone itself: This sample includes further DNA sequences coding for the same CDR3. V and J are TRBV18 and TRBJ2-4, with D hard to call. The CDR3 has 13 amino acids. Germline V gene lookup returns CDR1 KGHSH and CDR2 LQKENI. V lost 2 bases and J 3 bases, leaving 5 bases between the germline ends. CDR3 sequence (DNA): TGTGCCAGCTCACCATCCGACAAAAACATTCAGTACTTC. It is translated as CASSPSDKNIQYF.

The rearrangement uses TRBV6-1 and TRBJ2-7; D uncertain. This CDR3 comprises 12 residues. The V end was cut by 0 bases, the J end by 6 bases, with 6 bases between. The germline CDR1 and CDR2 sequences are MNHNS and SASEGT. The CDR3 loop is CASSEAQFEQYF. CDR3 in DNA: TGTGCCAGCAGTGAAGCGCAGTTCGAGCAGTACTTC.